The 14 T cell receptor beta chains below were found in one sample sequenced in a study of blood T cell repertoires in COVID-19. Assay used: immunoSEQ multiplex PCR; TCRdb lists only in-frame clones, some missing. This table holds about 190,000 clones, 85% to 90% found once. Sample: peripheral blood. The origin of the receptors is a middle-aged man with active or convalescent COVID-19.

The V and J genes are TRBV2 and TRBJ1-1; 9 bases are shared with TRBD1. CDR3 length: 13 residues. Germline CDR1 is SNHLY and CDR2 is FYNNEI. V shed 8 bases and J 10 bases; nucleotides not matched to a gene: 11. The CDR3 region has the DNA TGTGCCAGCTTTACCGGGACAGGGTCGGTAGCTTTCTTT. Translated: CASFTGTGSVAFF.

The chain carries TRBV6-5 and TRBJ1-6, with TRBD1 identical over 11 bases. The germline CDR1 and CDR2 sequences are MNHEY and SVGAGI. V trimming: 6 bases; J trimming: 8 bases; junction bases outside the gene matches: 3. The CDR3 is 14 residues long. The CDR3 DNA is TGTGCCAGCAGACCGGGACAGGGGGATTCACCCCTCCACTTT. Translating gives CASRPGQGDSPLHF.

The chain combines TRBV30 with TRBJ2-2, with 8 nucleotides matching TRBD1. Per germline, CDR1 GTSNPN and CDR2 SVGIG (reference sequence). V trimming: 6 bases; J trimming: 3 bases; junction bases outside the gene matches: 9. CDR3 size: 15 residues. The CDR3 loop reads CACGVGQGDTGELFF. CDR3 nucleotides: TGTGCCTGCGGAGTAGGACAGGGTGACACCGGGGAGCTGTTTTTT.

This sequence joins TRBV20-1 and TRBJ2-4, with D tentatively TRBD2 (5 bases). The ends were cut back, 3 bases at V and 8 bases at J, with 14 bases in the middle. This CDR3 has 13 residues. The V gene's germline CDR1 is DFQATT and CDR2 SNEGSKA (reference sequence). CDR3 protein: CSASAGELDIQYF. Written as DNA, the CDR3 is TGCAGTGCTAGTGCCGGGGAGTTGGACATTCAGTACTTC.

This clone has a single count. The gene calls are TRBV27 and TRBJ1-2, with 7 bases fitting TRBD1. Germline loops: CDR1 MNHEY, CDR2 SMNVEV (reference sequence). Trimming at V came to 3 bases and at J to 4 bases, leaving 8 bases not matched to a gene. The CDR3 is made up of 15 amino acids. CDR3 amino acids: CASSLEGGAGYGYTF. The CDR3 DNA follows: TGTGCCAGCAGTTTGGAAGGGGGCGCGGGCTATGGCTACACCTTC.

The chain uses TRBV7-2 and TRBJ1-4; D may be TRBD1 (5 bases). The CDR3 has 17 residues. CDR1 and CDR2 (germline): SGHTA, FQGNSA. V lost 5 bases to trimming and J lost 5 bases, with 21 bases between them. CDR3 protein: CASSLDIHQGSNEKLFF. CDR3 coding DNA: TGTGCCAGCAGCCTGGACATTCATCAGGGATCAAATGAAAAACTGTTTTTT. The variable domain in full, completed from reference TRBV7-2 and TRBJ1-4, reads GAGVSQSPSNKVTEKGKDVELRCDPISGHTALYWYRQSLGQGLEFLIYFQGNSAPDKSGLPSDRFSAERTGGSVSTLTIQRTQQEDSAVYLCASSLDIHQGSNEKLFFGSGTQLSVL.

The chain uses TRBV19 and TRBJ1-5; no reliable D call. CDR1 is LNHDA, CDR2 SQIVND, per germline (reference sequence). Trimming took 9 bases from V and 2 from J, leaving 2 bases between them. The CDR3 spans 10 residues. CDR3 region: CASGNQPQHF. The CDR3, as DNA: TGTGCCAGCGGCAATCAGCCCCAGCATTTT.

V usage is TRBV7-9 and J usage is TRBJ2-2; the D is unclear. V lost 0 bases, J lost 6 bases, and 2 bases lay in between. The CDR3 loop spans 12 amino acids. CDR1 is SEHNR, CDR2 FQNEAQ, per germline (reference sequence). CDR3 DNA: TGTGCCAGCAGCTTAGCCGCCGGGGAGCTGTTTTTT. It specifies CASSLAAGELFF.

CDR3 residues: CASRLQGHSGNTIYF. DNA of the CDR3: TGTGCCAGCAGACTACAGGGTCACTCTGGAAACACCATATATTTT. This chain joins TRBV6-5 and TRBJ1-3, with D possibly being TRBD1 (6 bases). V was pared by 6 bases and J by 0 bases, with 12 bases between. CDR3 length equals 15 residues. Germline V lookup: CDR1 MNHEY, CDR2 SVGAGI.

This sequence joins TRBV6-1 and TRBJ2-2; 9 bases map to TRBD2. V trimming: 3 bases; J trimming: 8 bases; junction bases outside the gene matches: 7. Germline V gene lookup returns CDR1 MNHNS and CDR2 SASEGT. The CDR3 spans 15 residues. CDR3 region: CASSDISSGGGELFF. Here the CDR3 DNA reads TGTGCCAGCAGTGACATCAGTAGCGGGGGAGGGGAGCTGTTTTTT.

This chain connects TRBV6-4 to TRBJ2-2, with 9 nucleotides matching TRBD2. Germline V gives CDR1 MRHNA, CDR2 SNTAGT. J lost 4 bases, V lost 0 bases, and 0 bases had no gene match. The CDR3 extends over 15 amino acids. CDR3 amino acids: CASSDSSGGTGELFF. In nucleotides, the CDR3 is TGTGCCAGCAGTGACTCTAGCGGGGGCACCGGGGAGCTGTTTTTT.

The genes are TRBV30 and TRBJ1-1; TRBD1 might be the D (6 bases). V was shortened by 2 bases and J by 4 bases, with 20 bases between the two germline ends. The CDR3 totals 16 residues. The germline gives CDR1 GTSNPN, CDR2 SVGIG (reference sequence). CDR3 in amino acids: CAWSPDQGIMSTEAFF. CDR3 nucleotides: TGTGCCTGGAGTCCCGACCAGGGGATCATGAGCACTGAAGCTTTCTTT.

In this sample, this clone turned up once. This rearrangement joins TRBV5-4 to TRBJ2-1, with TRBD2 matching over 9 bases. J lost 5 bases, V lost 0 bases, and 3 bases had no gene match. The CDR3 runs 15 residues. Germline CDR1 reads SGHNT; CDR2 reads YYREEE (reference sequence). CDR3 residues: CASSLELAGHNEQFF. The CDR3 region has the DNA TGTGCCAGCAGCTTGGAGCTAGCGGGGCACAATGAGCAGTTCTTC.

The rearrangement uses TRBV29-1 and TRBJ1-4, with 8 nucleotides matching TRBD1. CDR3 length: 16 residues. Germline assignment: CDR1 SQVTM and CDR2 ANQGSEA. Unmatched junction bases numbered 10, after V lost 4 bases and J lost 3 bases. CDR3 protein: CSVGGTRGLANEKLFF. CDR3 bases: TGCAGCGTTGGGGGCACCAGGGGGCTAGCTAATGAAAAACTGTTTTTT.